The sample holds a few counts of the clone carrying this TCR beta chain. Its antigen is currently unknown. The data originate from a study of T cell repertoires in cytomegalovirus infection. Background on the study: Both CMV infection and a matching HLA type were indicated by public TCR beta signatures.

Findings and caveats of the study: Adding up the frequency of public TCR beta families identified people who carried CMV plus the relevant HLA. Dominating the ex vivo response were TCR beta clonotypes that were CMV-specific and HLA-C-restricted.

From the reads, TCRdb called clonotypes with MiXCR, one entry per CDR3 protein. Of fewer than 950,000 distinct CDR3 sequences in the sample, around a third were seen once. The TCR sequence derives from a human donor in good health (CMV status not recorded). Some clones in this sample may be carry-over from other donors' samples. The source material was cultured CD8+ T cells from PBMCs, sampled from culture after CMV antigen stimulation.

The CDR3 loop is CSVEEPNTGELFF. The CDR3 DNA sequence: TGCAGCGTTGAGGAGCCGAACACCGGGGAGCTGTTTTTT. J is TRBJ2-2 and V is TRBV29-1; D unclear. The CDR3 covers 13 residues. The germline gives CDR1 SQVTM, CDR2 ANQGSEA. V lost 3 bases and J 0 bases, leaving 5 bases between the germline ends.